Shown below are 15 T cell receptor beta chains from a single sample sequenced in a study of cytomegalovirus exposure and HLA in healthy donors. PCR employed 60 Vbeta and 13 Jbeta primers. Sequencing was performed with immunoSEQ multiplex PCR; in TCRdb, only in-frame clones are kept and a portion is missing. The sample lists 150,000 or so clones, 80% occurring once. The sequenced sample was PBMCs. The origin of the receptors is a man younger than 45 in good health and CMV-seropositive.

V and J are TRBV5-4 and TRBJ1-2, with TRBD1 as a possible D gene (6 bases). The CDR3 is 14 amino acids. Germline V lookup: CDR1 SGHNT, CDR2 YYREEE (reference sequence). Trimming took off 2 bases at V and 1 base at J, with 9 bases between the two ends. This chain's CDR3 is CASSLQQGNYGYTF. CDR3 DNA sequence: TGTGCCAGCAGCTTACAACAGGGTAACTATGGCTACACCTTC.

The rearrangement uses TRBV11-2 and TRBJ2-7; D perhaps matches TRBD1 (5 bases). CDR3 length equals 15 residues. In germline, CDR1 is SGHAT, CDR2 FQNNGV. V dropped 0 bases and J dropped 0 bases, with 9 bases sitting between them. The chain's CDR3 is CASSLETAISYEQYF. The CDR3 nucleotides read TGTGCCAGCAGCTTAGAGACAGCAATCTCCTACGAGCAGTACTTC.

This clone came up once. The CDR3 here is CASSAGTGSLNTEAFF. The CDR3 DNA is TGCGCCAGCAGCGCCGGGACAGGGTCTTTGAACACTGAAGCTTTCTTT. The rearrangement uses TRBV5-1 and TRBJ1-1; 9 positions match TRBD1. Germline V gene sequence: CDR1 SGHRS, CDR2 YFSETQ. The CDR3 contains 16 residues. J lost 0 bases, V lost 4 bases, and 7 bases had no gene match.

Of note for this clone: One end of the junction does not line up with germline, which may come from a read error. The chain links TRBV5-1 to TRBJ1-5; D uncertain. CDR1 is SGHRS and CDR2 is YFSETQ in the germline V gene. The CDR3 spans 13 residues. The CDR3 protein is CASSLVGNEPQHF. For the CDR3, the DNA is TGCGCCAGCAGCTTGGTCGGGAATGAGCCTCAGCATTTT.

The chain uses TRBV6-1 and TRBJ1-2; TRBD1 might be the D (6 bases). Germline V gene sequence: CDR1 MNHNS, CDR2 SASEGT. The CDR3 is made up of 13 amino acids. The V end was cut by 2 bases, the J end by 4 bases, with 8 bases between. CDR3 nucleotide sequence: TGTGCCAGCAGTGAACAAGGGGGCTATGGCTACACCTTC. Its translation is CASSEQGGYGYTF.

The chain is built from TRBV19 and TRBJ1-2; the D is unclear. Germline CDR1 LNHDA, CDR2 SQIVND (reference sequence). The V end was cut by 8 bases, the J end by 4 bases, with 8 bases between. The CDR3 extends over 11 amino acids. The CDR3 protein is CASSDIYGYTF. The CDR3 region has the DNA TGTGCCAGTTCAGACATCTATGGCTACACCTTC.

The rearrangement joins TRBV29-1 to TRBJ2-1, with 7 bases lining up with TRBD2. The V segment lost 4 bases and the J segment 5 bases; nucleotides outside the gene matches: 14. This CDR3 has 16 amino acids. CDR1 SQVTM and CDR2 ANQGSEA come from the germline V gene. CDR3 DNA: TGCAGCGTTGTCCCGTTCCGGACTAGGGGAAACAATGAGCAGTTCTTC. The encoded protein is CSVVPFRTRGNNEQFF.

The chain couples TRBV30 to TRBJ1-2; D not certain. This CDR3 is 15 amino acids long. The germline gives CDR1 GTSNPN, CDR2 SVGIG (reference sequence). The V gene lost 0 bases and the J gene lost 2 bases, with 13 bases spanning the gap. DNA of the CDR3: TGTGCCTGGAGTGTGAGGAGAGATTTGAACTATGGCTACACCTTC. This encodes CAWSVRRDLNYGYTF.

The J gene is TRBJ1-2, the V gene TRBV4-2; maybe TRBD1 (5 bases). The CDR3 extends over 17 amino acids. The V gene lost 0 bases and the J gene lost 4 bases, with 18 bases spanning the gap. Germline V gene data show CDR1 as LGHNA and CDR2 as YNFKEQ. The CDR3 region is CASSQESTSTDIYGYTF. The CDR3 DNA sequence: TGTGCCAGCAGCCAAGAGTCAACTTCGACAGATATCTATGGCTACACCTTC.

The rearrangement joins TRBV7-2 to TRBJ2-7; D is unclear. The CDR3 has 11 residues. Germline V lookup: CDR1 SGHTA, CDR2 FQGNSA. Trimming left V 3 bases short and J 3 bases short, with 3 bases between. CDR3 region: CASSFNYEQYF. The CDR3 DNA follows: TGTGCCAGCAGCTTCAACTACGAGCAGTACTTC.

The chain carries TRBV30 and TRBJ1-1; D not resolved. V was pared by 2 bases and J by 6 bases, with 16 bases between. The germline gives CDR1 GTSNPN, CDR2 SVGIG (reference sequence). The CDR3 has 14 residues. Here the CDR3 DNA reads TGTGCCTGGAGTCCGGCGGAGGGCGGCCCTGAAGCTTTCTTT. Translating gives CAWSPAEGGPEAFF.

The V gene is TRBV6-5, the J gene TRBJ2-2; 7 nucleotides align to TRBD2. The CDR3 length is 14 residues. V lost 6 bases, J lost 4 bases, and 5 bases stayed unmatched. The germline V gene encodes CDR1 MNHEY and CDR2 SVGAGI. CDR3 residues: CASRLAVGTGELFF. CDR3 in DNA: TGTGCCAGCAGGCTAGCGGTCGGCACCGGGGAGCTGTTTTTT.

The chain links TRBV6-1 to TRBJ1-2; D unresolved. The CDR3 has 14 amino acids. Germline V CDR1 and CDR2: MNHNS, SASEGT. Trimming cost V 1 base and J 5 bases, with 11 bases left between them. In DNA form, the CDR3 reads TGTGCCAGCAGTGAAGGGGCGGGAACTTATGGCTACACCTTC. Encoded protein: CASSEGAGTYGYTF.

This clone was counted a few times. The chain carries TRBV4-1 and TRBJ2-7; D perhaps matches TRBD1 (6 bases). Trimming left V 0 bases short and J 4 bases short, with 16 bases between. This CDR3 has 16 amino acids. Germline V CDR1 and CDR2: MGHRA, YSYEKL. CDR3 DNA: TGCGCCAGCAGCCAAGATGCTAGGACAGAAGAATACGAGCAGTACTTC. Translation: CASSQDARTEEYEQYF.

This clone was observed a handful of times. The V call is TRBV6-6, the J call TRBJ2-7; D is undetermined. The V end lost 0 bases, the J end lost 3 bases, and 9 bases lay between the germline ends. The CDR3 runs to 14 residues. Germline V CDR1 and CDR2: MNHNY, SVGAGI (reference sequence). CDR3 bases: TGTGCCAGCAGTTACTCGGGCAGAGACTACGAGCAGTACTTC. Its protein product is CASSYSGRDYEQYF.